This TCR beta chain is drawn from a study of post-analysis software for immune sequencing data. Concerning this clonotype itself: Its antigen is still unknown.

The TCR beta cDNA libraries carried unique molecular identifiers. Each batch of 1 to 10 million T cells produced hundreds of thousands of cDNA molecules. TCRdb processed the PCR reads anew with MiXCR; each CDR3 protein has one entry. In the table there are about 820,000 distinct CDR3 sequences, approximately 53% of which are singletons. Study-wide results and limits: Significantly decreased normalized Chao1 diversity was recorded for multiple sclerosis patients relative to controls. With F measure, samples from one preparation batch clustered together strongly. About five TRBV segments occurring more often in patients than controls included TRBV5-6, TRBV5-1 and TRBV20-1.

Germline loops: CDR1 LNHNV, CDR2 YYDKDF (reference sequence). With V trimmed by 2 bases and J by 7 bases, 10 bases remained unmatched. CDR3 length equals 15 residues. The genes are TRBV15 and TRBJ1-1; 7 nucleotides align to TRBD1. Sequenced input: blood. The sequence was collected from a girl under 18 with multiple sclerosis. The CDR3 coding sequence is TGTGCCACCAGCAGACGTAGACAGGGAAATGGTGAAGCTTTCTTT. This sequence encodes CATSRRRQGNGEAFF. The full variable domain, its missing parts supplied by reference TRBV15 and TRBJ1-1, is DAMVIQNPRYQVTQFGKPVTLSCSQTLNHNVMYWYQQKSSQAPKLLFHYYDKDFNNEADTPDNFQSRRPNTSFCFLDIRSPGLGDTAMYLCATSRRRQGNGEAFFGQGTRLTVV.